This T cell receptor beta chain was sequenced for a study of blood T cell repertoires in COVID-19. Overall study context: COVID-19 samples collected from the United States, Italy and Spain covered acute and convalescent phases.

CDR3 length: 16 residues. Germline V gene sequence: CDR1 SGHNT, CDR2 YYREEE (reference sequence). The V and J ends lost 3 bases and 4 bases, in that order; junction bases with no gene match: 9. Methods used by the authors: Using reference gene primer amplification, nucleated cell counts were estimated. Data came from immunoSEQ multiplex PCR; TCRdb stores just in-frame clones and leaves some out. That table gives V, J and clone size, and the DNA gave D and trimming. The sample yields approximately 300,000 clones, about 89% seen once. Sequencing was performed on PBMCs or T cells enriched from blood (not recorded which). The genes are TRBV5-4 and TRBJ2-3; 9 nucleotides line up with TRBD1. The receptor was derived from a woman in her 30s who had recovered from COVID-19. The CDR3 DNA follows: TGTGCCAGCAGCTCCGGGACAGGGCGAGGGTCAGATACGCAGTATTTT. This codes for CASSSGTGRGSDTQYF. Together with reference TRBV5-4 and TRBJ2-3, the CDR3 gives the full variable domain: ETGVTQSPTHLIKTRGQQVTLRCSSQSGHNTVSWYQQALGQGPQFIFQYYREEENGRGNFPPRFSGLQFPNYSSELNVNALELDDSALYLCASSSGTGRGSDTQYFGPGTRLTVL.